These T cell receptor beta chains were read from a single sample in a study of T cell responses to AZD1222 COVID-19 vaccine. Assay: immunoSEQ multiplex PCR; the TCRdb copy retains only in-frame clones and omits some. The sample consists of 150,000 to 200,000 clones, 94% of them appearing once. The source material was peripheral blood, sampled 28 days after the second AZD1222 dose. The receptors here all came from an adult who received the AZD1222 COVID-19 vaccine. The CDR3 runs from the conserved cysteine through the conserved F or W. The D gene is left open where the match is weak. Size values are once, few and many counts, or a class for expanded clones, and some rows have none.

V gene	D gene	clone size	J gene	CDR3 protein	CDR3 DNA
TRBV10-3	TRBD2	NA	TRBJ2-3	CAISASLAGRDTQYF	TGTGCCATCAGTGCGTCCCTAGCGGGACGAGATACGCAGTATTTT
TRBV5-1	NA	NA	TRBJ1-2	CASSLGGSYGYTF	TGCGCCAGCAGCTTGGGGGGATCCTATGGCTACACCTTC
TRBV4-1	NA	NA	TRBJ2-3	CASSQQHSSTDTQYF	TGCGCCAGCAGCCAACAACACTCTAGCACAGATACGCAGTATTTT
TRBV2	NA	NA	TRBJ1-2	CASSEVGYGYTF	TGTGCCAGCAGTGAAGTCGGGTATGGCTACACCTTC
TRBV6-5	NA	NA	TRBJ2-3	CASSRGGGTTDTQYF	TGTGCCAGCAGCAGGGGTGGGGGGACCACAGATACGCAGTATTTT
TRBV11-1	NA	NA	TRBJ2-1	CASSFRAGEQFF	TGTGCCAGCAGCTTTCGAGCGGGTGAGCAGTTCTTC
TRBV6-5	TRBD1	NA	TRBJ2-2	CASSYGSGGFGELFF	TGTGCCAGCAGTTACGGCTCAGGGGGTTTCGGGGAGCTGTTTTTT
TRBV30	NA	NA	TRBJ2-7	CAWSTTQDPYSYEQYF	TGTGCCTGGAGTACAACGCAGGACCCATATTCCTACGAGCAGTACTTC
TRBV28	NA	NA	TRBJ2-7	CASSGRRANEQYF	TGTGCCAGCAGTGGGAGGAGGGCCAACGAGCAGTACTTC
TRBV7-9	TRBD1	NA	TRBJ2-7	CASSSGTDSYEQYF	TGTGCCAGCAGCTCCGGGACAGATTCCTACGAGCAGTACTTC
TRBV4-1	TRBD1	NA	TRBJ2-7	CASSLDRAYEQYF	TGCGCCAGCAGCCTTGACAGGGCCTACGAGCAGTACTTC
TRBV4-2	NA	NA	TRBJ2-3	CASSQDSPTDTQYF	TGTGCCAGCAGCCAAGATTCTCCCACAGATACGCAGTATTTT
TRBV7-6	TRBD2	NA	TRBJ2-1	CASSFTSGTYNEQFF	TGTGCCAGCAGCTTTACTAGCGGGACCTACAATGAGCAGTTCTTC
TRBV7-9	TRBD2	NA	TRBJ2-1	CASSLGATAGEFF	TGTGCCAGCAGCTTAGGGGCTACGGCGGGAGAGTTCTTC
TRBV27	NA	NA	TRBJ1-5	CASSFSDGSNQPQHF	TGTGCCAGCAGTTTCTCGGACGGTAGCAATCAGCCCCAGCATTTT
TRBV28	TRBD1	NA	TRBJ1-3	CASSRTGGSGNTIYF	TGTGCCAGCAGCCGGACAGGAGGCTCTGGAAACACCATATATTTT
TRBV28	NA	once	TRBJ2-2	CASSFVVVGELFF	TGTGCCAGCAGTTTCGTAGTAGTCGGGGAGCTGTTTTTT
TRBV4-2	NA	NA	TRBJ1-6	CASLGEGLNSPLHF	TGTGCCTCTCTAGGGGAGGGCCTTAATTCACCCCTCCACTTT
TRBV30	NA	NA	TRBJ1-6	CAYISGSNSPLHF	TGTGCCTATATTTCAGGGTCCAATTCACCCCTCCACTTT
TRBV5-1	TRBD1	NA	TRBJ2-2	CASSLRTGAGELFF	TGCGCCAGCAGCTTGCGGACAGGGGCGGGGGAGCTGTTTTTT
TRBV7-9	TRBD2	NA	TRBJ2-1	CASSQGGTRDNEQFF	TGTGCCAGCAGCCAAGGGGGGACTAGGGACAATGAGCAGTTCTTC
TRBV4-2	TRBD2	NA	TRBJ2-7	CASSQVPSGRMDPYEQYF	TGTGCCAGCAGCCAAGTCCCTAGCGGGAGAATGGACCCCTACGAGCAGTACTTC
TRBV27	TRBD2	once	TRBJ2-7	CASGLWGSGKSEQYF	TGTGCCAGCGGCCTATGGGGTAGCGGGAAATCCGAGCAGTACTTC
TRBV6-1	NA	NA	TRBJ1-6	CASSEARSGSYNSPLHF	TGTGCCAGCAGTGAAGCGAGGAGTGGGTCCTATAATTCACCCCTCCACTTT
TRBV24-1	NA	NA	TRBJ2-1	CATSDYRVDEQFF	TGTGCCACCAGTGACTACAGGGTTGATGAGCAGTTCTTC
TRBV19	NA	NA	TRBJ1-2	CASSITGGYGYTF	TGTGCCAGTAGTATAACCGGGGGCTATGGCTACACCTTC
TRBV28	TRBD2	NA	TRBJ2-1	CASSSSGSASSYNEQFF	TGTGCCAGCAGTAGTAGCGGGAGTGCAAGCTCCTACAATGAGCAGTTCTTC
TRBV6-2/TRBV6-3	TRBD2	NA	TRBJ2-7	CASSYKLRTSGRQVTYEQYF	TGTGCCAGCAGTTACAAGCTTAGGACTAGCGGGAGGCAGGTGACCTACGAGCAGTACTTC
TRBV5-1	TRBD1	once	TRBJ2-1	CASSLRTGGAYNEQFF	TGCGCCAGCAGCTTGAGGACAGGGGGCGCCTACAATGAGCAGTTCTTC
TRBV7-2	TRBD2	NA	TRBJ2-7	CASSFSTSGSYEQYF	TGTGCCAGCAGCTTTAGTACTAGCGGATCCTACGAGCAGTACTTC
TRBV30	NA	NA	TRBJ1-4	CAWSVGGSIGEKLFF	TGTGCCTGGAGTGTCGGTGGCTCTATAGGGGAAAAACTGTTTTTT
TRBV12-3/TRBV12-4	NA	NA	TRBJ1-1	CASSYKGDTEAFF	TGTGCCAGCAGCTATAAAGGGGACACTGAAGCTTTCTTT
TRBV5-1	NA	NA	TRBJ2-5	CASSLSGETQYF	TGCGCCAGCAGCTTATCGGGAGAGACCCAGTACTTC
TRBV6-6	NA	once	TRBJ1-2	CASSSGPLNYGYTF	TGTGCCAGCAGTTCGGGGCCGTTGAACTATGGCTACACCTTC
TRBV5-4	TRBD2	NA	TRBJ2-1	CASSTGGYNEQFF	TGTGCCAGCAGCACCGGGGGGTACAATGAGCAGTTCTTC
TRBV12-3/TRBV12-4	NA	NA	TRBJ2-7	CASSLLQEQYF	TGTGCCAGCAGTCTCCTACAGGAGCAGTACTTC
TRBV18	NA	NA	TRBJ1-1	CASSPRDSPNEAFF	TGTGCCAGCTCACCTAGGGACTCTCCGAATGAAGCTTTCTTT
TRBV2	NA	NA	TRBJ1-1	CASNDGLERNENTEAFF	TGTGCCAGCAACGACGGGCTGGAAAGAAACGAGAACACTGAAGCTTTCTTT
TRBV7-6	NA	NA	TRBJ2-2	CASSFTGLLTGELFF	TGTGCCAGCAGCTTTACTGGGCTGCTCACCGGGGAGCTGTTTTTT
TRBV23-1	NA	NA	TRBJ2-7	CASSIGAGAKSEQYF	TGCGCCAGCAGTATAGGGGCAGGGGCGAAAAGCGAGCAGTACTTC
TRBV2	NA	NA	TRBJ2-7	CASSQRGAEQYF	TGTGCCAGCAGTCAGAGGGGGGCCGAGCAGTACTTC
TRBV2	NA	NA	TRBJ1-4	CASSRDGGDEKLFF	TGTGCCAGCAGTCGGGACGGCGGGGATGAAAAACTGTTTTTT
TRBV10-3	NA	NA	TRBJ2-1	CAISEEGSSYNEQFF	TGTGCCATCAGTGAGGAGGGTTCCTCGTACAATGAGCAGTTCTTC
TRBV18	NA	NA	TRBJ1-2	CASSPYFGSRDSEEYTF	TGTGCCAGCTCACCTTATTTCGGAAGTAGGGACTCCGAAGAGTACACCTTC
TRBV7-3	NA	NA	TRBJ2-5	CASSLRPGQGETQYF	TGTGCCAGCAGCTTAAGACCGGGACAAGGAGAGACCCAGTACTTC
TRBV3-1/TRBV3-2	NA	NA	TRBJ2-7	CASRGTVSYEQYF	TGTGCCAGCAGAGGGACGGTCTCCTACGAGCAGTACTTC
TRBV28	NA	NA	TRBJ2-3	CASSLSGGTPITDTQYF	TGTGCCAGCAGTTTATCCGGAGGGACCCCCATCACAGATACGCAGTATTTT
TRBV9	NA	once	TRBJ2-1	CASSELSGTEQFF	TGTGCCAGCAGCGAGCTATCCGGGACGGAGCAGTTCTTC
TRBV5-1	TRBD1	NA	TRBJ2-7	CASSLGDSSYEQYF	TGCGCCAGCAGCTTGGGGGACAGTTCCTACGAGCAGTACTTC
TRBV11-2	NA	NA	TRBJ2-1	CASSSTLNNEQFF	TGTGCCAGCAGCTCAACATTGAATAATGAGCAGTTCTTC